This passage covers 20 T cell receptor beta chains from one sample sequenced in a study of blood T cell repertoires in COVID-19. Using immunoSEQ multiplex PCR, the repertoire was profiled, and TCRdb retains in-frame clones only, with some absent. The sample records about 270,000 clones, 86% being singletons. The sample was peripheral blood. These receptors all stem from a man aged 40-50 years with active or convalescent COVID-19.

The chain employs TRBV12-3 or TRBV12-4 and TRBJ1-1; D possibly corresponds to TRBD1 (5 bases). V was cut by 7 bases and J by 4 bases, with 13 bases left in between. The CDR3 covers 13 residues. This chain's CDR3 is CASTDRGGTEAFF. The CDR3 DNA reads as TGTGCCAGCACCGACCGGGGGGGCACTGAAGCTTTCTTT.

The chain uses TRBV6-5 and TRBJ1-6; 8 bases agree with TRBD1. The J segment lost 5 bases and the V segment lost 8 bases, leaving 5 bases of the junction unmatched. Germline assignment: CDR1 MNHEY and CDR2 SVGAGI. This CDR3 is built from 14 residues. This chain's CDR3 is CASDPGQDNSPLHF. The CDR3 DNA is TGTGCCAGCGATCCGGGACAGGATAATTCACCCCTCCACTTT.

The chain combines TRBV14 with TRBJ1-3; D might be TRBD1 (6 bases). Deletions cut 4 bases from V and 0 bases from J, with 10 bases between. The germline CDR1 and CDR2 sequences are SGHDN and FVKESK. There are 15 residues in the CDR3. The CDR3: CASSPRTDSGNTIYF. The DNA of the CDR3 is TGTGCCAGCAGCCCTCGGACAGACTCTGGAAACACCATATATTTT.

V and J are TRBV6-5 and TRBJ1-2, with 10 positions matching TRBD1. There are 13 residues in the CDR3. The V segment lost 6 bases and the J segment 7 bases; nucleotides outside the gene matches: 5. Germline CDR1 and CDR2: MNHEY and SVGAGI. CDR3 sequence: CASSSGQGSGYTF. The CDR3 DNA follows: TGTGCCAGCAGCTCGGGACAGGGGAGTGGCTACACCTTC.

The rearrangement links TRBV4-1 to TRBJ2-2, with TRBD1 matching 7 bases. CDR1 and CDR2 from the germline V gene are MGHRA and YSYEKL. The CDR3 consists of 18 residues. With V trimmed by 3 bases and J by 1 base, 11 bases remained unmatched. The CDR3: CASSHRSDGTENTGELFF. CDR3 DNA: TGCGCCAGCAGCCACCGGTCCGACGGGACAGAGAACACCGGGGAGCTGTTTTTT.

V gene TRBV11-3 combines with J gene TRBJ2-1, with a possible D match to TRBD2 (5 bases). The CDR3 has 18 residues. The V and J ends lost 1 base and 6 bases respectively, with 22 bases between them. The V gene's germline CDR1 is SGHNT and CDR2 YENEEA. CDR3 in amino acids: CASSLGGRGSGEVNEQFF. Written as DNA, the CDR3 is TGTGCCAGCAGCTTAGGCGGTCGAGGGTCAGGAGAAGTCAATGAGCAGTTCTTC.

This chain uses TRBV7-9 with TRBJ2-7; 10 nucleotides line up with TRBD1. Germline assignment: CDR1 SEHNR and CDR2 FQNEAQ (reference sequence). This CDR3 contains 16 residues. V shed 5 bases, J shed 0 bases, and the junction held 7 bases outside the gene matches. CDR3: CASSAGRTGGSYEQYF. The DNA of the CDR3 is TGTGCCAGCAGCGCGGGGAGGACAGGGGGCTCCTACGAGCAGTACTTC.

The chain has TRBV7-3 and TRBJ2-1; TRBD2 agrees at 11 bases. The CDR3 totals 17 residues. V lost 5 bases, J lost 9 bases, and 15 bases stayed unmatched. Germline V gene data show CDR1 as SGHTA and CDR2 as FQGTGA. The DNA of the CDR3 is TGTGCCAGCAGCCCCCACCCGGGACTAGCGGTTTTGGGTGAGCAGTTCTTC. This translates into CASSPHPGLAVLGEQFF.

This clone occurred once. The chain has TRBV7-9 and TRBJ2-7; D might be TRBD2 (6 bases). Trimming removed 5 bases from V and 1 base from J, with 12 bases in between. The CDR3 length is 14 residues. CDR1 and CDR2 (germline): SEHNR, FQNEAQ (reference sequence). As DNA, the CDR3 is TGTGCCAGCAGCCCACCGGGACTTTCCTACGAGCAGTACTTC. Protein: CASSPPGLSYEQYF.

This chain uses TRBV28 with TRBJ1-2, with D possibly TRBD1 on 6 matching bases. The germline CDR1 and CDR2 sequences are MDHEN and SYDVKM. V was pared by 4 bases and J by 2 bases, with 17 bases between. The CDR3 is made up of 16 amino acids. The CDR3 loop is CASSSILTGPNYGYTF. CDR3 DNA sequence: TGTGCCAGCAGTTCCATCTTGACAGGCCCGAACTATGGCTACACCTTC.

The chain joins TRBV19 to TRBJ2-2; maybe TRBD1 (5 bases). The CDR3 spans 14 residues. Trimming removed 5 bases from V and 3 bases from J, with 10 bases in between. Germline V gene lookup returns CDR1 LNHDA and CDR2 SQIVND (reference sequence). In DNA form, the CDR3 reads TGTGCCAGTAGTTGGGGCAGGGACACCGGGGAGCTGTTTTTT. It yields the protein CASSWGRDTGELFF.

This sequence joins TRBV5-1 and TRBJ1-2; no firm D call. The germline V gene encodes CDR1 SGHRS and CDR2 YFSETQ. The CDR3 has 14 residues. The V end lost 1 base, the J end lost 1 base, and 8 bases lay between the germline ends. The CDR3 here is CASSLFTDNYGYTF. The CDR3 bases are TGCGCCAGCAGCTTGTTTACAGATAACTATGGCTACACCTTC.

CDR3 protein: CAWRGGSNQPQHF. The CDR3 DNA reads TGTGCCTGGAGAGGGGGTAGCAATCAGCCCCAGCATTTT. The chain combines TRBV30 with TRBJ1-5; TRBD1 might be the D (6 bases). From germline, CDR1 is GTSNPN and CDR2 SVGIG (reference sequence). The CDR3 contains 13 residues. Trimming took off 3 bases at V and 0 bases at J, with 6 bases between the two ends.

The chain combines TRBV9 with TRBJ1-2; TRBD1 might be the D (6 bases). Deletions cut 3 bases from V and 4 bases from J, with 19 bases between. Germline V gene data show CDR1 as SGDLS and CDR2 as YYNGEE. This CDR3 comprises 16 residues. As DNA, the CDR3 is TGTGCCAGCAGCGGTCACTCAGGGGCCCCTTCCTATGGCTACACCTTC. Translating it yields CASSGHSGAPSYGYTF.

This clone was picked up one time. The rearrangement uses TRBV12-3 or TRBV12-4 and TRBJ2-1; TRBD1 is a possible D gene (5 bases). V was clipped by 6 bases and J by 6 bases, with 9 bases between them. CDR3 length: 12 amino acids. The CDR3 DNA follows: TGTGCCAGCAGCATGACAGTCAATGAGCAGTTCTTC. The encoded protein is CASSMTVNEQFF.

This clone appeared a few times. V is TRBV5-4 and J is TRBJ1-2, with a weak D call TRBD1 (5 bases). V lost 3 bases, J lost 5 bases, and 11 bases lay in between. CDR3 length: 13 amino acids. Per the germline V gene, CDR1 is SGHNT and CDR2 is YYREEE (reference sequence). The CDR3: CASSSPAGYGYTF. Here the CDR3 DNA reads TGTGCCAGCAGCTCCCCGGCAGGGTATGGCTACACCTTC.

J is TRBJ2-3 and V is TRBV5-1, with 8 bases matching TRBD1. Trimming removed 3 bases from V and 1 base from J; junction bases left unmatched: 10. CDR1 is SGHRS, CDR2 YFSETQ, per germline. This CDR3 is built from 17 residues. The CDR3 DNA reads TGCGCCAGCAGCTCCGGACAGGGTCGCGCAGGCACAGATACGCAGTATTTT. Translation gives CASSSGQGRAGTDTQYF.

The chain links TRBV30 to TRBJ2-7; D ambiguous. The CDR3 has 12 residues. Germline CDR1 and CDR2: GTSNPN and SVGIG (reference sequence). The ends were cut back, 8 bases at V and 5 bases at J, with 16 bases in the middle. In nucleotides, the CDR3 is TGTGCCCTGCAGCAGACTGTCCACGAGCAGTACTTC. Protein: CALQQTVHEQYF.

The J gene is TRBJ2-3, the V gene TRBV11-2, with D perhaps matching TRBD2 (6 bases). V was cut by 4 bases and J by 8 bases, with 22 bases left in between. The CDR3 runs to 16 residues. Germline V lookup: CDR1 SGHAT, CDR2 FQNNGV. CDR3 nucleotides: TGTGCCAGCAGCTGGGGCGGGACCTCCTCTTCGGGTACGCAGTATTTT. Residues: CASSWGGTSSSGTQYF.

V is TRBV24-1 and J is TRBJ2-2; the D gene is possibly TRBD2 (6 bases). Trimming removed 4 bases at V and 2 bases at J, with 13 bases between. Germline V gives CDR1 KGHDR, CDR2 SFDVKD. This CDR3 is 16 amino acids long. CDR3 nucleotides: TGTGCCACCAGTGACCCAGCGGGCCTAAACACCGGGGAGCTGTTTTTT. Translated, it gives CATSDPAGLNTGELFF.